The clone carrying this T cell receptor (beta chain) was observed many times. What it binds is not known. One end of the junction fails to match germline, which may point to a read error. Sample-barcoded 5' priming and a J-beta primer mix drove a second PCR of roughly 7 to 11 cycles. TCRdb ran MiXCR on the 5' RACE reads and lists one entry per CDR3 protein. The sample consists of 550,000 to 750,000 distinct CDR3 sequences, around 21% of them appearing once. This CDR3 spans 14 amino acids. Germline loops: CDR1 SGHRS, CDR2 YFSETQ. These data are taken from a study of blood T cells in healthy people across ages. Whole-study results and caveats: Naive CD4+ cell counts and diversity both ran higher in long-lived than in aged donors.

Samples each had at least 6 micrograms of total RNA extracted. The source is a man aged 70-80 years in good health. This rearrangement joins TRBV5-1 to TRBJ2-7, with 10 nucleotides matching TRBD1. The sequenced material came from blood. The chain's CDR3 is CASSPGQGPYEQYF. DNA of the CDR3: TGTGCCAGCAGTCCGGGACAGGGGCCCTACGAGCAGTACTTC.